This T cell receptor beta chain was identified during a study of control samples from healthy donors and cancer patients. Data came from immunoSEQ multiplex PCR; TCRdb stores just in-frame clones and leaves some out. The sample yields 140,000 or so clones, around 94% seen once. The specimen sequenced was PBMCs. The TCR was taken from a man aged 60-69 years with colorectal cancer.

The DNA of the CDR3 is TGTGCCAGCAACCAGGGGGCTGGGGAGACCCAGTACTTC. Its translation is CASNQGAGETQYF. The rearrangement uses TRBV6-5 and TRBJ2-5, with 8 positions matching TRBD1. The junction had 6 bases not matched to a gene; V was cut back by 7 bases and J by 5 bases. Germline V gene sequence: CDR1 MNHEY, CDR2 SVGAGI. The CDR3 is made up of 13 amino acids.